These 22 T cell receptor beta chains share one sample of origin, sequenced in a study of CD8 T cells in Susac syndrome. cDNA came from about 0.46 to 1 ug RNA primed by random hexamers. TCRdb ran MiXCR on the immunoSEQ multiplex PCR reads and lists one entry per CDR3 protein. Of approximately 180,000 distinct CDR3 sequences in the sample, under 95% are singletons; the top ten hold under 0.095%. Sequenced sample: CD4+ T cells from PBMCs. These receptors were obtained from a human donor with multiple sclerosis.

The chain carries TRBV5-6 and TRBJ2-1, with 9 positions matching TRBD2. Germline CDR1 and CDR2: SGHDT and YYEEEE. The CDR3 length is 16 residues. The V and J ends lost 6 bases and 5 bases, in that order; junction bases with no gene match: 12. CDR3 residues: CASTTLGSGRNNEQFF. CDR3 coding DNA: TGTGCCAGCACTACCCTGGGGAGCGGGAGGAACAATGAGCAGTTCTTC.

This clonotype was recorded a few times. The genes are TRBV18 and TRBJ2-5; 11 nucleotides align to TRBD2. The V and J ends lost 3 bases and 4 bases, in that order; junction bases with no gene match: 1. CDR3 length: 14 residues. The germline V gene has CDR1 KGHSH and CDR2 LQKENI. CDR3 sequence: CASSPLAGGETQYF. The CDR3 DNA is TGTGCCAGCTCACCGCTAGCGGGAGGAGAGACCCAGTACTTC.

The rearrangement uses TRBV6-2 or TRBV6-3 and TRBJ2-6, with no clear D. With 0 bases removed from V and 0 bases from J, the gap between germline ends came to 3 bases. The CDR3 is made up of 15 amino acids. Germline V lookup: CDR1 MNHEY, CDR2 SVGEGT. The CDR3 loop is CASSYSPSGANVLTF. In DNA form, the CDR3 reads TGTGCCAGCAGTTACTCTCCCTCTGGGGCCAACGTCCTGACTTTC.

V and J are TRBV30 and TRBJ1-2; TRBD1 matches at 7 bases. J lost 4 bases, V lost 2 bases, and 1 base had no gene match. The CDR3 sequence is 12 residues long. Germline V lookup: CDR1 GTSNPN, CDR2 SVGIG (reference sequence). This CDR3 is CAWSRGPYGYTF. CDR3 DNA sequence: TGTGCCTGGAGTAGGGGGCCCTATGGCTACACCTTC.

The V call is TRBV6-2 or TRBV6-3, the J call TRBJ1-2; TRBD1 is a possible D gene (5 bases). The CDR3 covers 13 residues. Germline loops: CDR1 MNHEY, CDR2 SVGEGT. Trimming shortened V by 8 bases and J by 2 bases, and 12 bases separated the two germline ends. The CDR3 reads CASLKAGNYGYTF. As DNA, the CDR3 is TGTGCCAGCCTCAAGGCAGGGAACTATGGCTACACCTTC.

The rearrangement links TRBV4-3 to TRBJ2-5; TRBD1 matches 7 bases. CDR1 and CDR2 (germline): LGHNA, YSLEER. V trimming: 0 bases; J trimming: 2 bases; junction bases outside the gene matches: 6. The CDR3 is made up of 16 amino acids. CDR3: CASSQDGTGVQETQYF. CDR3 coding DNA: TGCGCCAGCAGCCAAGACGGTACAGGGGTTCAAGAGACCCAGTACTTC.

The chain joins TRBV2 to TRBJ1-4; 9 nucleotides match TRBD1. Trimming cost V 9 bases and J 10 bases; bases outside gene matches: 3. This CDR3 spans 11 amino acids. Germline CDR1 reads SNHLY; CDR2 reads FYNNEI. DNA of the CDR3: TGTGCCAGTACAGGGGGCGGAAAACTGTTTTTT. Translating gives CASTGGGKLFF.

V is TRBV3-1 and J is TRBJ2-6, with D unresolved. Trimming removed 2 bases from V and 1 base from J, with 6 bases in between. The germline gives CDR1 LGHDT, CDR2 YNNKEL (reference sequence). The length of the CDR3 is 15 residues. CDR3 residues: CASSQQASGANVLTF. The DNA of the CDR3 is TGTGCCAGCAGCCAACAGGCGTCTGGGGCCAACGTCCTGACTTTC.

The chain joins TRBV28 to TRBJ2-3; 12 nucleotides agree with TRBD1. The CDR3 is 15 amino acids. The trim removed 5 bases at V and 6 bases at J, leaving 6 bases unmatched. Per the germline V gene, CDR1 is MDHEN and CDR2 is SYDVKM. In nucleotides, the CDR3 is TGTGCCAGCAGTGATCGGGACAGGGGGCGGGATACGCAGTATTTT. Its protein product is CASSDRDRGRDTQYF.

V is TRBV2 and J is TRBJ1-5; 8 positions agree with TRBD1. With 8 bases clipped from V and 4 bases from J, the junction kept 4 bases outside the gene matches. The CDR3 totals 13 residues. Looked up from germline, CDR1 is SNHLY and CDR2 is FYNNEI. CDR3 DNA sequence: TGTGCCAGCGACAGGGGACTTAATCAGCCCCAGCATTTT. Translated, it gives CASDRGLNQPQHF.

The chain is built from TRBV29-1 and TRBJ2-6, with D possibly TRBD2 on 5 matching bases. This CDR3 has 16 amino acids. Germline V gives CDR1 SQVTM, CDR2 ANQGSEA. The ends were cut back, 4 bases at V and 0 bases at J, with 13 bases in the middle. CDR3: CSVAGVALSGANVLTF. The CDR3 nucleotides read TGCAGCGTTGCCGGGGTCGCCCTCTCTGGGGCCAACGTCCTGACTTTC. The entire variable domain, with the rest obtained from reference TRBV29-1 and TRBJ2-6, is as follows: SAVISQKPSRDICQRGTSLTIQCQVDSQVTMMFWYRQQPGQSLTLIATANQGSEATYESGFVIDKFPISRPNLTFSTLTVSNMSPEDSSIYLCSVAGVALSGANVLTFGAGSRLTVL.

The CDR3 loop reads CASSQDGLTPDTQYF. The CDR3 DNA reads TGCGCCAGCAGCCAAGACGGACTAACCCCCGATACGCAGTATTTT. This chain joins TRBV4-3 and TRBJ2-3; D perhaps matches TRBD2 (6 bases). The CDR3 totals 15 residues. V was trimmed by 0 bases and J by 6 bases, leaving 13 bases between them. The germline V gene encodes CDR1 LGHNA and CDR2 YSLEER.

The chain couples TRBV2 to TRBJ2-5, with 8 bases lining up with TRBD2. CDR1 is SNHLY and CDR2 is FYNNEI in the germline V gene. V shed 7 bases and J 5 bases; nucleotides not matched to a gene: 6. This CDR3 has 13 amino acids. DNA for the CDR3: TGTGCCAGCATTTTTAGCGGGGAGGAGACCCAGTACTTC. Translation gives CASIFSGEETQYF.

The genes are TRBV7-2 and TRBJ2-2; D not resolved. V was clipped by 5 bases and J by 0 bases, with 13 bases between them. This CDR3 is 16 amino acids long. The germline gives CDR1 SGHTA, CDR2 FQGNSA. The CDR3 region has the DNA TGTGCCAGCAGCAATCAGCGACGCGCGAACACCGGGGAGCTGTTTTTT. This gives the protein CASSNQRRANTGELFF.

The CDR3 DNA follows: TGTGCCAGCAGTCTTGGGCCCGAGGGTTTGGTCTCAGATACGCAGTATTTT. This translates into CASSLGPEGLVSDTQYF. The genes are TRBV28 and TRBJ2-3, with D possibly being TRBD2 (5 bases). The CDR3 has 17 amino acids. Germline CDR1 is MDHEN and CDR2 is SYDVKM. V was pared by 5 bases and J by 4 bases, with 22 bases between. The full variable domain, rest sourced from reference TRBV28 and TRBJ2-3, is DVKVTQSSRYLVKRTGEKVFLECVQDMDHENMFWYRQDPGLGLRLIYFSYDVKMKEKGDIPEGYSVSREKKERFSLILESASTNQTSMYLCASSLGPEGLVSDTQYFGPGTRLTVL.

The chain has TRBV7-2 and TRBJ2-7, with 10 bases that match TRBD2. The CDR3 extends over 17 amino acids. Germline CDR1 reads SGHTA; CDR2 reads FQGNSA. After removal of 4 bases from V and 4 bases from J, the junction contained 13 bases not matched to a gene. CDR3 DNA sequence: TGTGCCAGCAGCTCCCCCGTCAAGGGACTAGCGAGGTACGAGCAGTACTTC. It codes for CASSSPVKGLARYEQYF.

The gene calls are TRBV15 and TRBJ2-1, with TRBD1 matching over 7 bases. CDR1 is LNHNV, CDR2 YYDKDF, per germline (reference sequence). The CDR3 has 15 residues. V gave up 2 bases and J gave up 5 bases; unmatched junction bases: 6. CDR3: CATSRSGDSNNEQFF. The CDR3 region has the DNA TGTGCCACCAGCAGATCAGGGGACAGTAACAATGAGCAGTTCTTC. The full variable domain, its missing parts supplied by reference TRBV15 and TRBJ2-1, is DAMVIQNPRYQVTQFGKPVTLSCSQTLNHNVMYWYQQKSSQAPKLLFHYYDKDFNNEADTPDNFQSRRPNTSFCFLDIRSPGLGDTAMYLCATSRSGDSNNEQFFGPGTRLTVL.

The chain joins TRBV20-1 to TRBJ2-3; 8 nucleotides agree with TRBD2. CDR1 and CDR2 from the germline V gene are DFQATT and SNEGSKA (reference sequence). There are 13 residues in the CDR3. V gave up 6 bases and J gave up 0 bases; unmatched junction bases: 2. The DNA for the CDR3 is TGCAGTGCGAGCGGGGGTAGCACAGATACGCAGTATTTT. Protein sequence: CSASGGSTDTQYF.

The V call is TRBV3-1, the J call TRBJ2-7; D is unresolved. The V end lost 0 bases, the J end lost 5 bases, and 14 bases lay between the germline ends. Germline V gene sequence: CDR1 LGHDT, CDR2 YNNKEL (reference sequence). CDR3 length equals 15 residues. The CDR3 region has the DNA TGTGCCAGCAGCCAAGAAACACTATCGGCCCACGAGCAGTACTTC. As protein: CASSQETLSAHEQYF.

The chain couples TRBV12-3 or TRBV12-4 to TRBJ1-2; TRBD1 matches at 7 bases. The ends lost 5 bases at V and 4 bases at J; junction bases unmatched: 13. The CDR3 length is 16 residues. CDR3 sequence (DNA): TGTGCCAGCAGTACGGGAACAGGGGCGGGGGCCTATGGCTACACCTTC. This sequence encodes CASSTGTGAGAYGYTF.

The chain recombines TRBV24-1 with TRBJ2-3; D gene ambiguous. The germline gives CDR1 KGHDR, CDR2 SFDVKD. V shed 2 bases and J shed 3 bases, with 11 bases lying between them. This CDR3 contains 15 residues. CDR3 residues: CATSDSTEMTDTQYF. Here the CDR3 DNA reads TGTGCCACCAGTGATTCCACAGAGATGACAGATACGCAGTATTTT.

The CDR3 DNA reads TGCAGTGCAAGCCAGGGAAGTTCTGGGGCCAACGTCCTGACTTTC. Amino acids: CSASQGSSGANVLTF. The gene calls are TRBV20-1 and TRBJ2-6; a weak D match, TRBD1 (5 bases). V was clipped by 6 bases and J by 1 base, with 13 bases between them. The CDR3 length is 15 residues. Per germline, CDR1 DFQATT and CDR2 SNEGSKA (reference sequence).